The T cell receptor (beta chain) described here comes from a study of T cell changes during pregnancy in multiple sclerosis. TCRdb's table, derived via immunoSEQ multiplex PCR, lists solely in-frame clones and lacks some. The table shows tens of thousands of clones, with roughly 91% occurring only once. Germline CDR1 reads DFQATT; CDR2 reads SNEGSKA (reference sequence). V lost 4 bases and J 7 bases, leaving 8 bases between the germline ends. CDR3 length: 11 amino acids. The sequence was obtained from a female donor with multiple sclerosis, enrolled in a pregnancy study. The chain employs TRBV20-1 and TRBJ2-1; D possibly corresponds to TRBD2 (5 bases). The specimen comprised CD4+ T cells from peripheral blood mononuclear cells, sampled in the first trimester of pregnancy. The CDR3 here is CSAIGLNEQFF. The CDR3 nucleotides read TGCAGTGCTATTGGACTGAATGAGCAGTTCTTC.